Each of the 16 T cell receptor beta chains below was sequenced from the same sample in a study of T cell responses to AZD1222 COVID-19 vaccine. Using immunoSEQ multiplex PCR, the repertoire was profiled, and TCRdb retains in-frame clones only, with some absent. The table records 120,000 or so clones, roughly 89% of them present only once. This material consisted of peripheral blood, taken on day 0 of MenACWY control vaccination. These receptor sequences come from an adult in good health.

The genes are TRBV19 and TRBJ2-5, with D perhaps assigned TRBD1 or TRBD2 (5 bases each). This CDR3 contains 14 residues. Trimming shortened V by 3 bases and J by 5 bases, and 13 bases separated the two germline ends. Germline V gene data show CDR1 as LNHDA and CDR2 as SQIVND (reference sequence). The CDR3 spells CASSIPRREETQYF. In DNA, the CDR3 is TGTGCCAGTAGTATCCCACGCAGGGAGGAGACCCAGTACTTC.

The count of this clone is one. The gene calls are TRBV3-1 (or the pseudogene TRBV3-2) and TRBJ1-3, with D perhaps matching TRBD1 (5 bases). The germline V gene encodes CDR1 LGHDT and CDR2 YNNKEL (reference sequence). There are 16 residues in the CDR3. V was trimmed by 4 bases and J by 0 bases, leaving 13 bases between them. The CDR3 region is CASSPSAGVSGNTIYF. In nucleotides, the CDR3 is TGTGCCAGCAGCCCCTCGGCGGGGGTCTCTGGAAACACCATATATTTT.

The gene calls are TRBV7-2 and TRBJ2-3, with D tentatively TRBD1 (6 bases). The germline V gene encodes CDR1 SGHTA and CDR2 FQGNSA. V lost 4 bases and J lost 4, with 12 bases in between. The CDR3 sequence is 14 residues long. The CDR3 DNA sequence: TGTGCCAGCAGCTCTAGACAGGTGCCAGATACGCAGTATTTT. It translates to CASSSRQVPDTQYF. Variable domain in full (rest from reference TRBV7-2 and TRBJ2-3): GAGVSQSPSNKVTEKGKDVELRCDPISGHTALYWYRQSLGQGLEFLIYFQGNSAPDKSGLPSDRFSAERTGGSVSTLTIQRTQQEDSAVYLCASSSRQVPDTQYFGPGTRLTVL.

The chain has TRBV7-2 and TRBJ1-5; tentative D call: TRBD1 (6 bases). Deletions cut 4 bases from V and 5 bases from J, with 12 bases between. Germline V gives CDR1 SGHTA, CDR2 FQGNSA. This CDR3 is built from 14 residues. CDR3 bases: TGTGCCAGCAGCTCCACACAGGGCTATCAGCCCCAGCATTTT. Translated, it gives CASSSTQGYQPQHF.

V gene TRBV5-4 combines with J gene TRBJ2-1; 8 bases are shared with TRBD2. The CDR3 spans 16 residues. Germline V CDR1 and CDR2: SGHNT, YYREEE (reference sequence). Unmatched junction bases numbered 7, after V lost 2 bases and J lost 3 bases. In DNA, the CDR3 is TGTGCCAGCAGCTTAACTAGCGGAGCATACTACAATGAGCAGTTCTTC. Residues: CASSLTSGAYYNEQFF.

The rearrangement links TRBV5-1 to TRBJ2-1, with D possibly TRBD1 on 6 matching bases. In germline, CDR1 is SGHRS, CDR2 YFSETQ. This CDR3 has 13 amino acids. V lost 6 bases and J 1 base, leaving 8 bases between the germline ends. This CDR3 reads CASNRESYNEQFF. Written as DNA, the CDR3 is TGCGCCAGCAACAGGGAATCCTACAATGAGCAGTTCTTC.

The chain is built from TRBV7-2 and TRBJ2-4; no reliable D call. The germline V and J ends were trimmed by 8 bases and 0 bases, with 8 bases remaining between them. CDR3 size: 13 residues. Germline CDR1 and CDR2: SGHTA and FQGNSA. This CDR3 is CASGWAAKNIQYF. CDR3 nucleotides: TGTGCCAGCGGATGGGCAGCCAAAAACATTCAGTACTTC.

The V gene is TRBV4-1, the J gene TRBJ2-3, with 10 bases matching TRBD2. J was trimmed by 2 bases and V by 0 bases; bases with no gene match: 5. Germline CDR1 reads MGHRA; CDR2 reads YSYEKL. The CDR3 spans 17 residues. The CDR3 sequence: CASSQDRLAGNTDTQYF. The CDR3 coding sequence is TGCGCCAGCAGCCAAGATCGACTAGCGGGCAACACAGATACGCAGTATTTT.

The chain links TRBV6-5 to TRBJ2-3; D possibly corresponds to TRBD1 (5 bases). The germline CDR1 and CDR2 sequences are MNHEY and SVGAGI. The CDR3 has 15 amino acids. Trimming cost V 11 bases and J 1 base, with 19 bases left between them. The CDR3 is CASSQGESGTDTQYF. In nucleotides, the CDR3 is TGTGCCTCATCTCAAGGGGAATCCGGCACAGATACGCAGTATTTT.

This chain uses TRBV5-4 with TRBJ1-1; 9 nucleotides line up with TRBD1. V dropped 4 bases and J dropped 6; count of bases not matched to a gene: 13. The CDR3 consists of 16 residues. The germline V gene has CDR1 SGHNT and CDR2 YYREEE (reference sequence). CDR3 sequence: CASSPGQGTRWAEAFF. The CDR3 coding sequence is TGTGCCAGCAGCCCGGGACAGGGAACGCGCTGGGCTGAAGCTTTCTTT. The entire variable domain, with the rest obtained from reference TRBV5-4 and TRBJ1-1, is as follows: ETGVTQSPTHLIKTRGQQVTLRCSSQSGHNTVSWYQQALGQGPQFIFQYYREEENGRGNFPPRFSGLQFPNYSSELNVNALELDDSALYLCASSPGQGTRWAEAFFGQGTRLTVV.

The chain is built from TRBV10-1 and TRBJ1-5; the D gene is possibly TRBD1 (5 bases). Per the germline V gene, CDR1 is WNHNN and CDR2 is SYGVQD (reference sequence). V dropped 6 bases and J dropped 5 bases, with 11 bases sitting between them. This CDR3 contains 13 residues. The CDR3 is CASSRDVDQPQHF. The DNA of the CDR3 is TGCGCCAGCAGCCGGGACGTTGATCAGCCCCAGCATTTT.

The rearrangement uses TRBV9 and TRBJ2-5; possible D gene TRBD2, 6 bases. The V end lost 4 bases, the J end lost 5 bases, and 18 bases lay between the germline ends. Germline V gene lookup returns CDR1 SGDLS and CDR2 YYNGEE. CDR3 length: 15 residues. The CDR3: CASSPLGRPGETQYF. The CDR3 nucleotides read TGTGCCAGCAGCCCCCTCGGGAGACCGGGGGAGACCCAGTACTTC.

Only a few counts were recorded for this clone. This chain joins TRBV9 and TRBJ2-7; no clear D gene. Germline CDR1 SGDLS, CDR2 YYNGEE. The CDR3 is 14 amino acids. Trimming removed 0 bases at V and 0 bases at J, with 7 bases between. Here the CDR3 reads CASSVGRFSYEQYF. CDR3 coding DNA: TGTGCCAGCAGCGTAGGTCGCTTCTCCTACGAGCAGTACTTC.

CDR3 region: CASSYLGWTSGTNNEQFF. The CDR3 DNA follows: TGTGCCAGCAGTTACCTCGGGTGGACTAGCGGGACCAACAATGAGCAGTTCTTC. The rearrangement uses TRBV6-2 or TRBV6-3 and TRBJ2-1; 12 nucleotides agree with TRBD2. CDR1 is MNHEY, CDR2 SVGEGT, per germline. V shed 2 bases and J 5 bases; nucleotides not matched to a gene: 10. CDR3 length: 18 residues.

This chain links TRBV5-1 with TRBJ1-2; 7 bases line up with TRBD1. CDR1 and CDR2 from the germline V gene are SGHRS and YFSETQ. The CDR3 has 14 amino acids. J lost 3 bases, V lost 4 bases, and 6 bases had no gene match. As DNA, the CDR3 is TGCGCCAGCAGCCCACAAGGGACAGACTATGGCTACACCTTC. It yields the protein CASSPQGTDYGYTF.

This chain links TRBV2 with TRBJ2-7; 8 positions agree with TRBD1. V lost 3 bases, J lost 5 bases, and 3 bases stayed unmatched. Germline V gene lookup returns CDR1 SNHLY and CDR2 FYNNEI. This CDR3 has 13 residues. The CDR3 bases are TGTGCCAGCAGTGACAGGGGGCCAAACGAGCAGTACTTC. Translation: CASSDRGPNEQYF.